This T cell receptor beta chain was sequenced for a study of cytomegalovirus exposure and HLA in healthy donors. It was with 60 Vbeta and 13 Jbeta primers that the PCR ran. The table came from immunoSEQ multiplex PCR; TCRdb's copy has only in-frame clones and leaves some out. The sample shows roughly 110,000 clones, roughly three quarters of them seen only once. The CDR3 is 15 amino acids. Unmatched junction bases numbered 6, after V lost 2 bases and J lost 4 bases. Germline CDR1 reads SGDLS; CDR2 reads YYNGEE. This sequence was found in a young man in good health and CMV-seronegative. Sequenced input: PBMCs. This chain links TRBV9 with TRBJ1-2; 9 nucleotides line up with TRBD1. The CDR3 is CASSVGGQGTYGYTF. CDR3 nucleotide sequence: TGTGCCAGCAGCGTGGGGGGACAGGGAACCTATGGCTACACCTTC.